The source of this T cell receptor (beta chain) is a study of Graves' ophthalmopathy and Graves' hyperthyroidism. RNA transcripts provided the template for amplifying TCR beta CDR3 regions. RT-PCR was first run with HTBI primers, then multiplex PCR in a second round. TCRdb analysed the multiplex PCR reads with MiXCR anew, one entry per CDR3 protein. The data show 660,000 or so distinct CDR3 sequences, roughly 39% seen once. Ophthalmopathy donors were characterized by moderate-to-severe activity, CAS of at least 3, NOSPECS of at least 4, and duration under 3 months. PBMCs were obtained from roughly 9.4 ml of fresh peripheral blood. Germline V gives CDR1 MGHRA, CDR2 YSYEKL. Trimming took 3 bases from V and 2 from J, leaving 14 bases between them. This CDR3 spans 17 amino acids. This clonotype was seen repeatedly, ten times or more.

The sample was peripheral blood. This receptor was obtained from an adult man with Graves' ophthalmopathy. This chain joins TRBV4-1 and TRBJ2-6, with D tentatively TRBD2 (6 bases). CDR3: CASSQGTPMAGANVLTF. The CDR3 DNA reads TGCGCCAGCAGCCAGGGGACTCCTATGGCTGGGGCCAACGTCCTGACTTTC.